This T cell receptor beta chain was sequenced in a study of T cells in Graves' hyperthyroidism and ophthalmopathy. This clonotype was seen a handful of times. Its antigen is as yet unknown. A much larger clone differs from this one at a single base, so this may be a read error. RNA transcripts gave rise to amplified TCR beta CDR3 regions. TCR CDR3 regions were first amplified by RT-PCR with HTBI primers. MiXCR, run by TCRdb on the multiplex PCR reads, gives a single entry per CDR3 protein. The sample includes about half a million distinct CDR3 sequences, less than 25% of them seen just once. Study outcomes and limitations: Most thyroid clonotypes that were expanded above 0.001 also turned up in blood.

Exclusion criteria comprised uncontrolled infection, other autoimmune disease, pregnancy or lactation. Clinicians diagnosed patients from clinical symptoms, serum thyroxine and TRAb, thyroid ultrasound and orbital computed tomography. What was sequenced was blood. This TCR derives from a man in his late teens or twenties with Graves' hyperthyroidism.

This CDR3 is CASSPGVGIPYF. The CDR3, as DNA: TGTGCCAGCTCCCCGGGAGTAGGAATCCCCTATTTT. V usage is TRBV6-1 and J usage is TRBJ1-3; D gene uncertain. Trimming cost V 8 bases and J 16 bases, with 21 bases left between them. This CDR3 spans 12 amino acids. Germline CDR1 MNHNS, CDR2 SASEGT.